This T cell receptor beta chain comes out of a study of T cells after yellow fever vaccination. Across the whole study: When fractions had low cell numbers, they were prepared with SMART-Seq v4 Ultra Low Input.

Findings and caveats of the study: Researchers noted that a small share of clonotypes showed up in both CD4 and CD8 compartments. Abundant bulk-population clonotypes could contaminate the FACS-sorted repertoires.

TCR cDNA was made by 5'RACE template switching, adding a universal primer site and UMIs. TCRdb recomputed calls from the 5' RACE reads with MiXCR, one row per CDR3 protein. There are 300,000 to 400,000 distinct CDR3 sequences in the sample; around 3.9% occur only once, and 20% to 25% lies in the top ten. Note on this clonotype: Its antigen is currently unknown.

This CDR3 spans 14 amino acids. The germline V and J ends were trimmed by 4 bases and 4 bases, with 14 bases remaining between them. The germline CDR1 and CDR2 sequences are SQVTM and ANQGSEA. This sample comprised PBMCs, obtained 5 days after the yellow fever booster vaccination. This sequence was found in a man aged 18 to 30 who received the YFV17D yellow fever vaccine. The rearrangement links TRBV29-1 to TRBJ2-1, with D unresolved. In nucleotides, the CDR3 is TGCAGCGTTGTGCCTATGTCCGGGTACAATGAGCAGTTCTTC. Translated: CSVVPMSGYNEQFF.